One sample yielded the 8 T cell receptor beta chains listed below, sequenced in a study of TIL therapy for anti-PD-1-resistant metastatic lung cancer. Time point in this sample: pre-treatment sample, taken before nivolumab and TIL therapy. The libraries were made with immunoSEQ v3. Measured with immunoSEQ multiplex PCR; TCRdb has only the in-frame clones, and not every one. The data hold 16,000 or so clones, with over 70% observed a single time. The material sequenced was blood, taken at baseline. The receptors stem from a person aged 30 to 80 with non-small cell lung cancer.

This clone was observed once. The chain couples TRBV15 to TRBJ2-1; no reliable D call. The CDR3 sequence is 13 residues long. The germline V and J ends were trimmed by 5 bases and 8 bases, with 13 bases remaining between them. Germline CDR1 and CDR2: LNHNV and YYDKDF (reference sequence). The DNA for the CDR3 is TGTGCCACCAGCGACGAGGTTCGGGATGAGCAGTTCTTC. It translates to CATSDEVRDEQFF.

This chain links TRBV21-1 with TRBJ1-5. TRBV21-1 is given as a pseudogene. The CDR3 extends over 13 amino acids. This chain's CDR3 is CASREFSNQPQHF. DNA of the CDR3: TGTGCCAGCAGGGAGTTTAGCAATCAGCCCCAGCATTTT.

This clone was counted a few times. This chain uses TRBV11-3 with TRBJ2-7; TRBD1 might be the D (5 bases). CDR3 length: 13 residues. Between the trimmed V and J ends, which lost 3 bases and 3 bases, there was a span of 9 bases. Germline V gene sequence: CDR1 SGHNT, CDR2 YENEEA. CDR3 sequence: CASSFDRIYEQYF. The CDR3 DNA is TGTGCCAGCAGCTTTGACAGAATCTACGAGCAGTACTTC.

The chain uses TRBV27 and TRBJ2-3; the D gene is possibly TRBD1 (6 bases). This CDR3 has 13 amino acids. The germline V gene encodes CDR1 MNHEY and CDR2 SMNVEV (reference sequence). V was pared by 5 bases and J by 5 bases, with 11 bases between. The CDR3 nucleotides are TGTGCCAGCAGTATACAGGGTGGAGATACGCAGTATTTT. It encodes CASSIQGGDTQYF.

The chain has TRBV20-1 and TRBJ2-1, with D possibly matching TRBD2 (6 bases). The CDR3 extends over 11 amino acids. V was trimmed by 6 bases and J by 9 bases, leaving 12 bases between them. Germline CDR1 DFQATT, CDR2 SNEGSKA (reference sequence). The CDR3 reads CSAALGGEQFF. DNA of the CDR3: TGCAGTGCCGCATTGGGGGGTGAGCAGTTCTTC.

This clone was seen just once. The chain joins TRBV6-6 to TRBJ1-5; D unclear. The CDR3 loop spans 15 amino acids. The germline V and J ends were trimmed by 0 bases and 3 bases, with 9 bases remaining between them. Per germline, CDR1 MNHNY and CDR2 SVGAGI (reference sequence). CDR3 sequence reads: CASSYSGRDNQPQHF. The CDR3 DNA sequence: TGTGCCAGCAGTTACTCCGGGAGGGACAATCAGCCCCAGCATTTT.

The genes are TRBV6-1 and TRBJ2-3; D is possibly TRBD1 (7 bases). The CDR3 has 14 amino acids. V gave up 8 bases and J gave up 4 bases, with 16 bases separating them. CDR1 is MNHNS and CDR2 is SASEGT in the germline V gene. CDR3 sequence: CASQSQGGADTQYF. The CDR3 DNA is TGTGCCAGCCAGTCCCAGGGGGGCGCAGATACGCAGTATTTT.

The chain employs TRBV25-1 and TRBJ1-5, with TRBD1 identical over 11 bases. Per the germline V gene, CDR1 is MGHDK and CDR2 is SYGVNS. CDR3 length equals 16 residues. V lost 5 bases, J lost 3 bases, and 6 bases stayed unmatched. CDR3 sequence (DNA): TGTGCCAGCAGTATTGGGACAGGGGGGAACAATCAGCCCCAGCATTTT. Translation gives CASSIGTGGNNQPQHF.